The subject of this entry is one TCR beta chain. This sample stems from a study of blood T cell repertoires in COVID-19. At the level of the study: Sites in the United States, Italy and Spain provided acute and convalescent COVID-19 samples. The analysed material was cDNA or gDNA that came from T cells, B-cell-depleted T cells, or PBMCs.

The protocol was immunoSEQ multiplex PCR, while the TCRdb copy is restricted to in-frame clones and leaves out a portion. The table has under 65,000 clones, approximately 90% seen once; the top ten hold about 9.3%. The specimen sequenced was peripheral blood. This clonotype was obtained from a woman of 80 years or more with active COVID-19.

CDR3 in amino acids: CASSQDHGFATNEKLFF. In DNA, the CDR3 is TGTGCCAGCAGCCAAGATCACGGGTTTGCAACTAATGAAAAACTGTTTTTT. V gene TRBV14 combines with J gene TRBJ1-4; D unresolved. V was pared by 0 bases and J by 0 bases, with 11 bases between. Per germline, CDR1 SGHDN and CDR2 FVKESK. The CDR3 consists of 17 residues.